This entry describes one T cell receptor beta chain. This CDR3 has 14 amino acids. J was trimmed by 6 bases and V by 0 bases; bases with no gene match: 1. Germline loops: CDR1 MNHEY, CDR2 SMNVEV (reference sequence). This sample was included in a study of blood T cell repertoires in COVID-19. Measured with immunoSEQ multiplex PCR; TCRdb has only the in-frame clones, and not every one. Altogether some 130,000 clones are present, roughly three quarters being singletons, with the ten largest covering under 2.5%. The gene calls are TRBV27 and TRBJ2-4; TRBD1 matches at 8 bases. The sequenced sample was peripheral blood. This TCR was sampled from a woman in her 70s with acute or convalescent COVID-19. The CDR3 is CASSLSDRGNIQYF. The CDR3 region has the DNA TGTGCCAGCAGTTTATCCGACAGGGGAAACATTCAGTACTTC.